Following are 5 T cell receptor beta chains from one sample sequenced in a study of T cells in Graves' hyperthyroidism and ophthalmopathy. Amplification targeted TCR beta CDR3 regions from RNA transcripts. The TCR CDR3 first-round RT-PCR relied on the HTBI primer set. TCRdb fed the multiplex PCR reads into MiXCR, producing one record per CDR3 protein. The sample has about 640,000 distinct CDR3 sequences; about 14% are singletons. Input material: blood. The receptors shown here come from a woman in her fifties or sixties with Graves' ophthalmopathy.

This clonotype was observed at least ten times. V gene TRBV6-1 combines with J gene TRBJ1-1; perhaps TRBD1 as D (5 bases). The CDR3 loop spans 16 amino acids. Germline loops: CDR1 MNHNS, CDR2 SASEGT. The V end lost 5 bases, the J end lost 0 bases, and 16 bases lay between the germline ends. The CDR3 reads CASSTPRGGVNTEAFF. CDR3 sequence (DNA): TGTGCCAGCAGTACCCCCCGGGGGGGGGTGAACACTGAAGCTTTCTTT.

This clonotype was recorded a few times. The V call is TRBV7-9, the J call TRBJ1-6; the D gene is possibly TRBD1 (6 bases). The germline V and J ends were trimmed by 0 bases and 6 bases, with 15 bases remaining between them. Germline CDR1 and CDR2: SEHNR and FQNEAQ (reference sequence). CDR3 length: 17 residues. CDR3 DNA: TGTGCCAGCAGCTTAGCGAAGAGTTGGGGGCCTAATTCACCCCTCCACTTT. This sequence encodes CASSLAKSWGPNSPLHF.

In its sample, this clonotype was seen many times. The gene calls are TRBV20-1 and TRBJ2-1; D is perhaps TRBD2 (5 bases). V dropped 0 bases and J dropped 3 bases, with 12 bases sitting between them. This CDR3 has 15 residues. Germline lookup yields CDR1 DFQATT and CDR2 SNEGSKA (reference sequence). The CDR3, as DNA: TGCAGTGCTAGAGATTTTAGAGGGAGCTACAATGAGCAGTTCTTC. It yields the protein CSARDFRGSYNEQFF.

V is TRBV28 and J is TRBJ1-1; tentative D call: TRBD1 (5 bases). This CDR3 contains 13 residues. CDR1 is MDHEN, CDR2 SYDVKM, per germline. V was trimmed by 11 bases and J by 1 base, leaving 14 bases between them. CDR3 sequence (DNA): TGTGCCGCGGCAAGAGGGGAGAACACTGAAGCTTTCTTT. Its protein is CAAARGENTEAFF.

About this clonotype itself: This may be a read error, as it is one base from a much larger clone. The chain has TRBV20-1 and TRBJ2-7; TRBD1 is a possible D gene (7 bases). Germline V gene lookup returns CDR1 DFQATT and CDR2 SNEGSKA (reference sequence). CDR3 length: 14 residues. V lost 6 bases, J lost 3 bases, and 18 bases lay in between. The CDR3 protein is CSAPWTGGSYEQYF. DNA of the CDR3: TGCAGTGCCCCATGGACAGGAGGGAGCTACGAGCAGTACTTC.